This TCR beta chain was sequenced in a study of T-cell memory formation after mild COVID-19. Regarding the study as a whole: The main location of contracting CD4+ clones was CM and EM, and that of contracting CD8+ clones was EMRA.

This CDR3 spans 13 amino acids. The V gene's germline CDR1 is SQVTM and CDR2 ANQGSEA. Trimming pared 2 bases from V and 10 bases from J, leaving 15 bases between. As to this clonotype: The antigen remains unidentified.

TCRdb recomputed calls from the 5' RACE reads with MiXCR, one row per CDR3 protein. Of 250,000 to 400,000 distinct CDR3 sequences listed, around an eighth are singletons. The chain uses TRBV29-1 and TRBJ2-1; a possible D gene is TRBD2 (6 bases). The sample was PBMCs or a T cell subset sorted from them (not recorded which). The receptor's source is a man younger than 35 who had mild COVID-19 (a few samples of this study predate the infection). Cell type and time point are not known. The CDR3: CSVELLAGREQFF. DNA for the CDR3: TGCAGCGTTGAACTACTAGCTGGGCGGGAGCAGTTCTTC.